This TCR beta chain originates from a study of shared clonotypes between healthy human individuals. Turning to this clone: Its matching antigen is unknown.

The protocol was immunoSEQ multiplex PCR, while the TCRdb copy is restricted to in-frame clones and leaves out a portion. The table has hundreds of thousands of clones, roughly 73% seen once. Study-wide results and caveats: The four-donor shared clonotypes exceeded non-shared clonotypes in generation probability, with non-shared ones scoring lower. Among four donors, about 4.6% of naive CD4 clonotypes were found in common. For sorted subsets, rarefaction showed incomplete sequencing despite large depth.

Germline loops: CDR1 SGDLS, CDR2 YYNGEE. This CDR3 has 17 residues. The J segment lost 4 bases and the V segment lost 3 bases, leaving 12 bases of the junction unmatched. The chain joins TRBV9 to TRBJ1-2, with 10 bases aligning to TRBD1. Sample: memory CD4+ T cells sorted from blood. Subset defined: CD45RA-negative fraction. This receptor was identified in a woman aged 30 to 39 in good health. CDR3 sequence reads: CASSAPGQGPARYGYTF. The CDR3 nucleotides read TGTGCCAGCAGCGCCCCGGGACAGGGGCCCGCCCGCTATGGCTACACCTTC.